This T cell receptor (beta chain) derives from a study of regulatory T cells in long-lasting Graves disease. Combining iRepertoire HTBI primers with Arm-PCR of CDR3 regions, the authors built TCR beta libraries. MiXCR, run by TCRdb on the multiplex PCR reads, gives a single entry per CDR3 protein. The sample has hundreds of thousands of distinct CDR3 sequences, around 16% seen once. Time point denoted: newly diagnosed GD, antithyroid drugs for less than 3 months. The authors made the TCR library using RNA they extracted from PBMCs. Germline V gives CDR1 SNHLY, CDR2 FYNNEI. V was cut by 3 bases and J by 2 bases, with 17 bases left in between. This CDR3 is 17 amino acids long. This clonotype was counted ten times or more. This sample was also put to use in a study of T cells in Graves' hyperthyroidism and ophthalmopathy. That investigation notes: Those with hyperthyroidism were 18 to 65 years old, newly diagnosed, and ill for under 2 months. Carried out on the TCR CDR3, a first-round RT-PCR used the HTBI primer set. Model output signaled ophthalmopathy a median roughly 6.5 months ahead of onset.

The sequenced sample was peripheral blood mononuclear cells (PBMCs), obtained at new diagnosis, from a patient treated with antithyroid drugs. This TCR was recovered from a young man with Graves disease. This rearrangement joins TRBV2 to TRBJ1-3, with D maybe TRBD1 (5 bases). DNA of the CDR3: TGTGCCAGCAGTGATAGTATGTCAGGGCCCGCTGGAAACACCATATATTTT. Translated, it gives CASSDSMSGPAGNTIYF.